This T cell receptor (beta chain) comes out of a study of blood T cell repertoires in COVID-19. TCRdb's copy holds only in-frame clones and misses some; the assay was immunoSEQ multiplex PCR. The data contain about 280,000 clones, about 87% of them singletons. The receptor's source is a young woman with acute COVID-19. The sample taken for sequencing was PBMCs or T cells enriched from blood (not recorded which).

CDR3 sequence reads: CASKLAGVPYEQYF. The CDR3 DNA is TGTGCCAGCAAGCTAGCGGGAGTACCCTACGAGCAGTACTTC. V usage is TRBV6-5 and J usage is TRBJ2-7; 10 bases line up with TRBD2. The CDR3 is made up of 14 amino acids. V dropped 7 bases and J dropped 2; count of bases not matched to a gene: 5. Germline V gene sequence: CDR1 MNHEY, CDR2 SVGAGI.